This T cell receptor (beta chain) was documented in a study of beta chain features in type 1 diabetes. As regards this clone: The antigen remains unidentified.

Findings and caveats of the study: There was a possibility that cDNA sequencing over-represented cells with high TCR expression. Researchers report that Type 1 diabetes patients had moderately but significantly shorter TCRB CDR3s across all four CD4+ subsets. Among type 1 diabetes patients, VDJ junctions had fewer insertions and more deletions. Whatever favoring of shorter templates PCR might show would apply equally to patients and controls.

Germline V CDR1 and CDR2: SGHRS, YFSETQ. With 0 bases removed from V and 4 bases from J, the gap between germline ends came to 7 bases. The length of the CDR3 is 13 residues. cDNA synthesis used the whole RNA isolate, giving expressed TCRB sequences. Samples of naive, central memory and regulatory T cells yielded a mean of about 3.57 million reads. Measured with immunoSEQ multiplex PCR; TCRdb has only the in-frame clones, and not every one. Among roughly 150,000 clones, roughly 9% were seen once, and the ten largest hold roughly 0.72%. This chain connects TRBV5-1 to TRBJ1-2, with no clear D. Sequencing was performed on central memory CD4+ T cells from blood. This TCR was sampled from a woman under 40 with type 1 diabetes. For the CDR3, the DNA is TGCGCCAGCAGCTTGGACCTCGGCTATGGCTACACCTTC. It translates to CASSLDLGYGYTF.